Here is one TCR beta chain with its context. No antigen is known for it. This sample was included in a study of cytomegalovirus exposure and HLA in healthy donors. Overall study findings and caveats: In vitro assays verified that three CMV-associated chains recognized CMV antigens specifically. HLA alleles were associated with 16,000 or so TCR beta sequences in a later analysis at 0.05 false discovery rate. Immune exposure information available was restricted to CMV serostatus.

Per germline, CDR1 MGHDK and CDR2 SYGVNS. The CDR3 is 11 amino acids. V dropped 8 bases and J dropped 6; count of bases not matched to a gene: 2. PCR involved 60 Vbeta and 13 Jbeta primers. Data came from immunoSEQ multiplex PCR; TCRdb stores just in-frame clones and leaves some out. This sample has some 90,000 clones, with around 84% found just once. Specimen: PBMCs. The chain combines TRBV25-1 with TRBJ1-2, with 8 bases identical to TRBD1. This TCR derives from a human donor in good health. CDR3 region: CASGQGDGYTF. CDR3 nucleotide sequence: TGTGCCAGCGGACAGGGAGATGGCTACACCTTC.